One and the same sample provided the 21 T cell receptor beta chains below, sequenced in a study of Ad26.COV2.S vaccination and SARS-CoV-2 variants. Treatment denoted: 19 received Ad26.COV2.S at low or high dose, single or two shots; roughly five received placebo; per-sample allocation not given. Sampling took place 63 days after the first vaccine or placebo injection. The repertoire was sequenced with immunoSEQ multiplex PCR; TCRdb's copy has only in-frame clones and lacks some. This sample has about 440,000 clones; about 83% occur once, and the top ten carry about 13%. The sequences come from peripheral blood, collected in a trial of Ad26.COV2.S vaccine versus placebo. These receptors were taken from a person between 18 and 59 years old who received the Ad26.COV2.S COVID-19 vaccine or a placebo.

Comments on this clone: This same CDR3 is encoded by further DNA sequences in the sample. The chain employs TRBV20-1 and TRBJ2-5; D not resolved. The CDR3 is made up of 11 amino acids. CDR1 is DFQATT and CDR2 is SNEGSKA in the germline V gene (reference sequence). Trimming pared 3 bases from V and 2 bases from J, leaving 4 bases between. This CDR3 is CSASVQETQYF. CDR3 in DNA: TGCAGTGCTAGCGTGCAAGAGACCCAGTACTTC.

The rearrangement uses TRBV2 and TRBJ1-4; D may be TRBD1 (5 bases). V dropped 3 bases and J dropped 3 bases, with 11 bases sitting between them. This CDR3 is built from 15 residues. Germline V lookup: CDR1 SNHLY, CDR2 FYNNEI. CDR3: CASSDGGGPNEKLFF. The CDR3 DNA reads as TGTGCCAGCAGTGATGGGGGAGGGCCTAATGAAAAACTGTTTTTT.

This clone is a singleton in its sample. The V gene is TRBV7-6, the J gene TRBJ2-2, with unresolved D. There are 14 residues in the CDR3. The V end lost 0 bases, the J end lost 5 bases, and 7 bases lay between the germline ends. In germline, CDR1 is SGHVS, CDR2 FNYEAQ. The CDR3 sequence: CASSLAKGTGELFF. The CDR3 DNA follows: TGTGCCAGCAGCTTAGCGAAGGGTACCGGGGAGCTGTTTTTT.

This chain links TRBV5-1 with TRBJ2-7; D call uncertain. Germline V gene lookup returns CDR1 SGHRS and CDR2 YFSETQ. The CDR3 spans 15 residues. Trimming took off 0 bases at V and 0 bases at J, with 10 bases between the two ends. The CDR3 loop is CASSLARSYSYEQYF. As DNA, the CDR3 is TGCGCCAGCAGCTTGGCTCGGAGCTACTCCTACGAGCAGTACTTC. Supplemented by reference TRBV5-1 and TRBJ2-7, the full variable domain reads KAGVTQTPRYLIKTRGQQVTLSCSPISGHRSVSWYQQTPGQGLQFLFEYFSETQRNKGNFPGRFSGRQFSNSRSEMNVSTLELGDSALYLCASSLARSYSYEQYFGPGTRLTVT.

The CDR3: CASSNYLAKNIQYF. CDR3 nucleotides: TGCGCCAGCTCGAATTATCTAGCCAAAAACATTCAGTACTTC. The chain uses TRBV4-3 and TRBJ2-4; D unclear. V lost 8 bases and J 0 bases, leaving 11 bases between the germline ends. The CDR3 length is 14 residues. Per the germline V gene, CDR1 is LGHNA and CDR2 is YSLEER.

The gene calls are TRBV28 and TRBJ2-7; tentatively, D is TRBD1 or TRBD2 (6 bases each). Between the trimmed V and J ends, which lost 2 bases and 9 bases, there was a span of 11 bases. The germline V gene encodes CDR1 MDHEN and CDR2 SYDVKM. This CDR3 region has 12 residues. CDR3 region: CASSLPQGGQYF. The CDR3 region has the DNA TGTGCCAGCAGTTTACCACAGGGAGGGCAGTACTTC.

This sequence joins TRBV6-4 and TRBJ2-2; D gene uncertain. The CDR3 is 15 amino acids. From germline, CDR1 is MRHNA and CDR2 SNTAGT. The ends were cut back, 5 bases at V and 4 bases at J, with 14 bases in the middle. CDR3 sequence (DNA): TGTGCCAGCAGTTCGGATCCGTCAGTCACCGGGGAGCTGTTTTTT. Its protein is CASSSDPSVTGELFF.

The chain has TRBV7-9 and TRBJ1-1; no reliable D call. The germline V gene has CDR1 SEHNR and CDR2 FQNEAQ (reference sequence). Trimming shortened V by 2 bases and J by 4 bases, and 14 bases separated the two germline ends. This CDR3 comprises 15 residues. As DNA, the CDR3 is TGTGCCAGCAGCTTAATGTTAGGGTTGGGCACTGAAGCTTTCTTT. It specifies CASSLMLGLGTEAFF.

V is TRBV7-8 and J is TRBJ2-2; 13 nucleotides match TRBD2. The CDR3 has 17 residues. Germline-derived CDR1 and CDR2 are SGHVS and FQNEAQ. The junction had 6 bases not matched to a gene; V was cut back by 1 base and J by 7 bases. CDR3 nucleotide sequence: TGTGCCAGCAGCTTAGGTGGACTAGCGGGAGTGCGCGGGGAGCTGTTTTTT. Translation: CASSLGGLAGVRGELFF.

V and J are TRBV5-4 and TRBJ2-1; D might be TRBD1 or TRBD2, each matching 5 bases. V shed 2 bases and J shed 7 bases, with 16 bases lying between them. There are 15 residues in the CDR3. CDR1 and CDR2 from the germline V gene are SGHNT and YYREEE (reference sequence). CDR3 sequence: CASSLKGPTLNEQFF. CDR3 coding DNA: TGTGCCAGCAGCTTAAAGGGACCCACATTGAATGAGCAGTTCTTC.

This chain joins TRBV14 and TRBJ2-1; 7 bases are shared with TRBD2. This CDR3 has 16 amino acids. CDR1 and CDR2 (germline): SGHDN, FVKESK. The V segment lost 4 bases and the J segment 4 bases; nucleotides outside the gene matches: 10. This CDR3 reads CASSPLRGGLYNEQFF. For the CDR3, the DNA is TGTGCCAGCAGCCCCCTAAGGGGAGGGTTGTACAATGAGCAGTTCTTC.

This clone was recorded once. This sequence joins TRBV9 and TRBJ1-1; no firm D call. The length of the CDR3 is 16 residues. The V end lost 0 bases, the J end lost 0 bases, and 12 bases lay between the germline ends. Per the germline V gene, CDR1 is SGDLS and CDR2 is YYNGEE. The CDR3 coding sequence is TGTGCCAGCAGCGTAGCGGGCGGCTTGATGAACACTGAAGCTTTCTTT. Translation gives CASSVAGGLMNTEAFF. Filled out from reference TRBV9 and TRBJ1-1, the complete variable domain reads DSGVTQTPKHLITATGQRVTLRCSPRSGDLSVYWYQQSLDQGLQFLIQYYNGEERAKGNILERFSAQQFPDLHSELNLSSLELGDSALYFCASSVAGGLMNTEAFFGQGTRLTVV.

This clone was observed a handful of times. The rearrangement links TRBV19 to TRBJ1-1; unclear D gene. In germline, CDR1 is LNHDA, CDR2 SQIVND (reference sequence). The ends were cut back, 1 base at V and 5 bases at J, with 11 bases in the middle. CDR3 length: 14 residues. The CDR3 region has the DNA TGTGCCAGTAGTATAGCCCAAATGGAGACTGAAGCTTTCTTT. Its protein is CASSIAQMETEAFF.

This chain connects TRBV19 to TRBJ1-1; possible D gene TRBD1, 6 bases. Trimming removed 6 bases at V and 0 bases at J, with 8 bases between. Per the germline V gene, CDR1 is LNHDA and CDR2 is SQIVND (reference sequence). The CDR3 has 13 amino acids. CDR3 sequence: CASRDRMNTEAFF. The CDR3 DNA is TGTGCCAGTAGGGACAGAATGAACACTGAAGCTTTCTTT.

The genes are TRBV29-1 and TRBJ1-1, with D possibly matching TRBD1 (5 bases). CDR1 and CDR2 (germline): SQVTM, ANQGSEA. The CDR3 has 13 residues. V shed 7 bases and J shed 5 bases, with 17 bases lying between them. The CDR3 nucleotides are TGCAGCGCAACCCGGGACTTTGTTACTGAAGCTTTCTTT. This codes for CSATRDFVTEAFF.

V gene TRBV19 combines with J gene TRBJ1-6; D not resolved. This CDR3 has 14 amino acids. V lost 6 bases to trimming and J lost 8 bases, with 14 bases between them. CDR1 LNHDA and CDR2 SQIVND come from the germline V gene (reference sequence). The CDR3 bases are TGTGCCAGTAGCCCCCGGACGGTGGATTCACCCCTCCACTTT. Protein product: CASSPRTVDSPLHF.

The J gene is TRBJ2-1, the V gene TRBV2; 7 nucleotides agree with TRBD2. CDR3 length: 13 amino acids. The ends lost 6 bases at V and 3 bases at J; junction bases unmatched: 2. Per the germline V gene, CDR1 is SNHLY and CDR2 is FYNNEI. The CDR3 nucleotides read TGTGCCAGCAGGAGGACTAGCTACAATGAGCAGTTCTTC. Translation gives CASRRTSYNEQFF.

The CDR3 nucleotides read TGTGCCAGTAACGACAGGGTGGACGAGCAGTACTTC. Translated: CASNDRVDEQYF. This rearrangement joins TRBV28 to TRBJ2-7, with 7 bases identical to TRBD1. The germline V gene encodes CDR1 MDHEN and CDR2 SYDVKM. Trimming removed 9 bases from V and 5 bases from J; junction bases left unmatched: 7. The CDR3 runs 12 residues.

This sequence joins TRBV5-1 and TRBJ2-3, with no clear D. The CDR3 has 14 amino acids. Germline V CDR1 and CDR2: SGHRS, YFSETQ. The V gene lost 0 bases and the J gene lost 0 bases, with 5 bases spanning the gap. The CDR3: CASSLGQSTDTQYF. DNA for the CDR3: TGCGCCAGCAGCTTGGGGCAGAGCACAGATACGCAGTATTTT.

This clone came up once. Other DNA sequences in this specimen translate into the identical CDR3. The chain is built from TRBV5-1 and TRBJ2-1; D ambiguous. V lost 0 bases to trimming and J lost 5 bases, with 6 bases between them. The CDR3 is 13 residues long. Germline V lookup: CDR1 SGHRS, CDR2 YFSETQ. The CDR3 is CASSLAGNNEQFF. CDR3 DNA: TGCGCCAGCAGCTTGGCCGGAAACAATGAGCAGTTCTTC.

The chain uses TRBV6-5 and TRBJ1-2; D not certain. Germline loops: CDR1 MNHEY, CDR2 SVGAGI. This CDR3 region has 12 residues. V was shortened by 7 bases and J by 8 bases, with 14 bases between the two germline ends. The CDR3 DNA reads TGTGCCAGCACCCCGGCTCGGAGGGGCTACACCTTC. It is translated as CASTPARRGYTF.